Below are 8 T cell receptor beta chains sequenced from a single sample in a study of tumor-infiltrating lymphocytes in primary liver carcinoma. Extraction of RNA together with DNA used about 20-34 mg of unsorted bulk tissue. A constant-region primer served to make TCR beta cDNA from roughly 480 ng total RNA. Three nested multiplex PCR rounds, a slightly modified ARM-PCR method, built the TCR beta libraries. Researchers ran the first two PCR rounds for approximately 10 cycles each with TRBV1-TRBV30 forward primers and a C-beta reverse primer. TCRdb reanalysed the multiplex PCR reads using MiXCR and keeps one entry per CDR3 protein. The data hold more than 95,000 distinct CDR3 sequences, with 64% observed a single time. The sequenced sample consisted of liver tumor tissue from sampling region 3. Regarding subset: tumor region T3, left-lateral pole. Source of these receptors: a woman aged 55-70 years with primary liver carcinoma and hepatitis B virus infection.

About this clonotype itself: A junction end diverges from the germline sequence, so it may reflect a read error. The chain couples TRBV6-1 to TRBJ1-5; possibly TRBD1 for D (5 bases). Germline-derived CDR1 and CDR2 are MNHNS and SASEGT. This CDR3 spans 17 amino acids. The CDR3 coding sequence is TGTGCCAGCAATCAGGGAGTCGGGCCCGCATCGAATCAGCCTCAGCATTTT. Amino acids: CASNQGVGPASNQPQHF.

Comment on this clonotype: At one of its ends the junction is not consistent with the germline gene, which may arise from a read error. The CDR3 nucleotides read TGTGCCAGCAGTATGGCTAGCGGGAGGAACACCTGGGAGCTGTTTTTT. As protein: CASSMASGRNTWELFF. This rearrangement joins TRBV28 to TRBJ2-2; 11 positions match TRBD2. This CDR3 contains 16 residues. The germline CDR1 and CDR2 sequences are MDHEN and SYDVKM.

This clonotype appeared once. The chain recombines TRBV14 with TRBJ1-2; weak D call: TRBD1 (5 bases). From germline, CDR1 is SGHDN and CDR2 FVKESK. The CDR3 is made up of 14 amino acids. Trimming removed 4 bases from V and 9 bases from J, with 18 bases in between. The CDR3 here is CASSRLGEAMSYTF. The CDR3, as DNA: TGTGCCAGCAGCCGACTAGGGGAAGCTATGAGCTACACCTTC.

V and J are TRBV11-3 and TRBJ2-2; 7 bases line up with TRBD1. Germline V gene sequence: CDR1 SGHNT, CDR2 YENEEA. This CDR3 region has 14 residues. Germline trimming cut 10 bases from V and 7 bases from J; bases unmatched to any gene: 12. This chain's CDR3 is CANSPMGDSGELFF. CDR3 coding DNA: TGTGCCAACAGTCCCATGGGGGACAGCGGGGAGCTGTTTTTT.

Remarks on this clonotype: This CDR3 is missing its conserved last phenylalanine or tryptophan, likely due to a read error. This chain links TRBV5-1 with TRBJ2-7; D not certain. V was cut by 4 bases and J by 9 bases, with 14 bases left in between. This CDR3 has 12 residues. From germline, CDR1 is SGHRS and CDR2 YFSETQ. The CDR3 coding sequence is TGCGCCAGCAGCGCAGACACGGCTCGGCAGTACTCC. It translates to CASSADTARQYS.

Regarding this clonotype: A much larger clone differs from this one at a single base, so this may be a read error. The chain carries TRBV10-3 and TRBJ2-1; 12 bases are shared with TRBD2. The CDR3 is made up of 15 amino acids. CDR1 is ENHRY and CDR2 is SYGVKD in the germline V gene. V lost 10 bases to trimming and J lost 7 bases; unmatched junction nucleotides: 11. In DNA form, the CDR3 reads TGTGCCACCGGGACTAGCGGGTGGCACCGAAATGAGCAGTTCTTC. Amino acids: CATGTSGWHRNEQFF.

The chain carries TRBV4-1 and TRBJ1-3; D is unclear. Per germline, CDR1 MGHRA and CDR2 YSYEKL. This CDR3 has 13 residues. Between the trimmed V and J ends, which lost 2 bases and 5 bases, there was a span of 7 bases. The CDR3 here is CASSQTRRNTIYF. The CDR3 coding sequence is TGCGCCAGCAGCCAAACCAGGAGAAACACCATATATTTT.

The rearrangement links TRBV29-1 to TRBJ2-3, with TRBD2 as a possible D gene (7 bases). V was clipped by 6 bases and J by 6 bases, with 22 bases between them. Germline V lookup: CDR1 SQVTM, CDR2 ANQGSEA. This CDR3 has 15 amino acids. The CDR3 here is CSVTYGGGSTDTQYF. The CDR3 DNA follows: TGCAGCGTCACCTATGGGGGCGGGAGTACTGATACGCAGTATTTT.